The present T cell receptor (beta chain) was sequenced within a study of blood T cell repertoires in COVID-19. CDR1 is GTSNPN, CDR2 SVGIG, per germline (reference sequence). The CDR3 runs to 13 residues. Trimming left V 4 bases short and J 0 bases short, with 9 bases between. The table came from immunoSEQ multiplex PCR; TCRdb's copy has only in-frame clones and leaves some out. Altogether almost 350,000 clones are present, approximately 89% being singletons, with the ten largest covering over 3.5%. Sequencing input: peripheral blood. The chain has TRBV30 and TRBJ1-1; D gene unclear. The TCR comes from a woman aged 55-70 years with COVID-19, enrolled during active disease. The CDR3 nucleotides are TGTGCCTGGATGCGGAACATGAACACTGAAGCTTTCTTT. Translation: CAWMRNMNTEAFF.